This is a list of T cell receptor beta chains from one sample in a study of technical replicates of blood from a handful of donors. Libraries were prepared by immunoSEQ multiplex PCR; TCRdb keeps only in-frame clonotypes and omits some of them. In the table there are 55,000 to 80,000 clones, approximately 97% of which are singletons. Sequenced: T cells isolated from PBMCs. These receptors came from a human donor in good health. Both conserved end residues are part of each CDR3. The D gene is left open where the match is weak. Not every row has a clone size; where given, it reads once, few, many or a size class.

TRBJ2-2 | TRBV5-6 | . | . | TGTGCCAGCAGCTTGACATTAAGGGAGCTGTTTTTT | CASSLTLRELFF
TRBJ1-1 | TRBV6-5 | . | . | TGTGCCAGCAGTTACTCGGAGGGTATCGCTGAAGCTTTCTTT | CASSYSEGIAEAFF
TRBJ2-1 | TRBV28 | TRBD1 | once | TGTGCCAGCCACTCGGGACAGGGGTACAATGAGCAGTTCTTC | CASHSGQGYNEQFF
TRBJ1-1 | TRBV6-1 | . | . | TGTGCCAGCATCTCCTACGCGGCTTTCTTT | CASISYAAFF
TRBJ1-1 | TRBV4-1 | . | . | TGCGCCAGCAGCCAAGGTGGGGGCGCTGGTTTGGACACTGAAGCTTTCTTT | CASSQGGGAGLDTEAFF
TRBJ2-2 | TRBV11-2 | . | . | TGTGCCAGCAGCCCCCACGTGGGGCCCGGGGAGCTGTTTTTT | CASSPHVGPGELFF
TRBJ2-5 | TRBV11-3 | . | . | TGTGCCAGCAGCTTTTCGACAGCTGAGACCCAGTACTTC | CASSFSTAETQYF
TRBJ1-2 | TRBV6-1 | . | . | TGTGCCAGCAGTGAAGTTGGGGGGGTTGACTATGGCTACACCTTC | CASSEVGGVDYGYTF
TRBJ2-1 | TRBV6-5 | TRBD2 | . | TGTGCCAGCAGTTACTCTCGTCTAGCGGGAGTTAATGAGCAGTTCTTC | CASSYSRLAGVNEQFF
TRBJ2-1 | TRBV27 | TRBD1 | . | TGTGCCAGCCGGAGACAGGGGTCCTCTATTGAGCAGTTCTTC | CASRRQGSSIEQFF
TRBJ1-2 | TRBV30 | . | . | TGTGCCGCTGACGGAGGTAATCGGTACTATGGCTACACCTTC | CAADGGNRYYGYTF
TRBJ1-1 | TRBV7-6 | . | . | TGTGCCAGCAGCTTACAGACAGCGAACACTGAAGCTTTCTTT | CASSLQTANTEAFF
TRBJ1-2 | TRBV15 | . | . | TGTGCCACCAGCAGAGGACAGCCTAACTATGGCTACACCTTC | CATSRGQPNYGYTF
TRBJ2-5 | TRBV7-8 | . | . | TGTGCCAGCAGCTTAGCGTTGCCAGGCCAAGAGACCCAGTACTTC | CASSLALPGQETQYF
TRBJ1-1 | TRBV5-1 | . | once | TGCGCCAGCAGCTTGGATGGCAGGGCGAACACTGAAGCTTTCTTT | CASSLDGRANTEAFF
TRBJ2-1 | TRBV5-6 | TRBD2 | . | TGTGCCAGCAGCTCATGGACTAGCGGGAGAGGCAATGAGCAGTTCTTC | CASSSWTSGRGNEQFF
TRBJ1-4 | TRBV28 | . | . | TGTGCCAGCAGTTTATTGATAAGGGGTGAAAAACTGTTTTTT | CASSLLIRGEKLFF